This TCR beta chain was sequenced for a study of T-cell reconstitution after alpha-beta-depleted transplantation in children (TCRdb year 2016). About the study as a whole: Using TCR repertoire profiling, the study quantitatively followed how T-cell immune reconstitution unfolded in children after TCRalphabeta/CD19-depleted allogeneic hematopoietic cell transplantation.

Taken with the paper, the label for treatment or condition translates to: allogeneic hematopoietic cell transplantation with graft depleted of TCRalphabeta T cells and CD19 B cells. Transplant recipients were children who received TCRalphabeta/CD19-depleted allogeneic hematopoietic cell grafts. Broad study findings and their caveats: The high TCRbeta diversity at day 60 in some patients was ascribed to recipient T cells and intrathymic progenitors that had survived conditioning. The frequencies of hyperexpanded clones fell over the following months, and after one year, T-cell counts and TCRbeta diversity were mostly attributed to newly produced T cells. Apparently early alphabetaT-cell count recovery about two months after transplant reportedly relied on only several hundred rapidly expanded clones derived from non-depleted graft cells.

CDR1 SNHLY and CDR2 FYNNEI are derived from the germline V gene. CDR3 length: 19 amino acids, cysteine to phenylalanine. Solely the CDR3 DNA is kept, with 57 bases framed from the first base. The receptor library was made with PCR. TCRdb names Illumina HiSeq 2500 as the instrument used. To normalize quantification of the TCRbeta repertoire, the TCR libraries were built with molecular barcoding that relied on unique molecular identifiers. TCRdb applied fastp at Q25 and MiXCR to the public reads, then kept only in-frame beta chains. CDR3 protein duplicates are merged, each entry listing the most common genes and DNA. The sample table lists about 120,000 distinct CDR3 sequences, around 10% of them with a count of one. The ten most abundant clones make up under 40% of the sample. Concerning this clonotype itself: No cognate antigen has been identified for it. Germline and junction disagree at one end, which may indicate a read error.

Sequencing used PBMCs, obtained before TCRalphabeta/CD19-depleted stem cell transplant. The rearrangement combines TRBV2 with TRBJ2-2; TRBD2 agrees with 12 junctional bases. This TCR was recovered from a boy aged 2 to 9 with acute lymphoblastic leukemia, due to receive a stem cell transplant. The DNA sequence is given as TGTGCCAGCATTCCTGCATGGCTAGCGGGAGGGCCAGACACCGTGGAGCTGTTTTTT. It encodes CASIPAWLAGGPDTVELFF.